Listed here are 2 T cell receptor beta chains from one sample, sequenced in a study of tumor-infiltrating lymphocytes in primary liver carcinoma. RNA was extracted from whole blood without cell sorting, alongside germline DNA. Making TCR beta cDNA involved approximately 480 ng total RNA and a constant-region primer. Investigators got TCR beta libraries out of three nested multiplex PCR rounds, done with slightly modified ARM-PCR. Rounds one and two of PCR, each of around 9 cycles, were primed with TRBV1-TRBV30 forward primers and a C-beta reverse primer. TCRdb re-derived calls from the multiplex PCR reads in MiXCR, one entry per CDR3 protein. The sample holds about 180,000 distinct CDR3 sequences, 50% to 75% seen once. The specimen was peripheral blood. These receptors all stem from a man in his forties with primary liver carcinoma and hepatitis B virus infection.

On this clonotype: At one boundary the junction diverges from the germline segment, which might be a read error. The J gene is TRBJ2-5, the V gene TRBV5-8, with 14 positions matching TRBD2. The CDR3 consists of 17 residues. Germline V gene data show CDR1 as SGHTS and CDR2 as YDEGEE. The CDR3 region has the DNA TGTGCCGGCAGCGATGGACTAGCGGGAGGTATTGTGGAGACCCAGTACTTC. Translated: CAGSDGLAGGIVETQYF.

This clonotype was seen at least ten times. This rearrangement joins TRBV11-2 to TRBJ2-2; unclear D gene. Trimming removed 2 bases from V and 5 bases from J, with 12 bases in between. In germline, CDR1 is SGHAT, CDR2 FQNNGV. The CDR3 spans 15 residues. The CDR3 loop is CASSLQGPGTGELFF. As DNA, the CDR3 is TGTGCCAGCAGCTTACAAGGCCCCGGGACCGGGGAGCTGTTTTTT.